This T cell receptor beta chain was identified during a study of blood T cell repertoires in COVID-19 (TCRdb year 2020). Broadly, across the study: Samples from collaborators originated in the United States, Italy and Spain and spanned both the acute and convalescent phases of COVID-19. The prospective study material was composed of cDNA or gDNA derived from T cells, B-cell-depleted T cells, or PBMCs. Subjects who had been exposed to COVID-19, were actively infected with it, or had recovered from it provided the deeply sampled blood TCRbeta repertoires that made up the dataset. The repertoires were released in a freely available public database meant as a resource for research on the immune response to SARS-CoV-2. Samples came from the ongoing ImmuneRACE study (first 160 participants) plus 1,254 subjects from 6 global collaborators. A de-identified subject ID, COVID-19 status, age in years and sex were almost always included in the sample metadata. Where available, HLA class I and class II types were obtained from metadata supplied by the sample provider rather than from assay-based typing. The study at large found these results: The amount of clinical and demographic metadata varied by source and participant and was provided uncurated.

One collaborating source in Seattle enrolled patients while the patients were actively infected and followed the patients over time throughout the course of disease. The collaborating institutions used their own protocols to collect whole blood in K2EDTA tubes. For TCRbeta analysis, collaborator samples were shipped as frozen whole blood, as isolated PBMCs, or as DNA extracted from either sample type. TCRbeta CDR3 regions were amplified from genomic DNA using the immunoSEQ Assay, a bias-controlled multiplex PCR. Per the authors' processing: Within the assay, amplification of reference gene primers was used to estimate how many nucleated cells each sample contained. Sequence reads were collapsed and filtered to measure the absolute abundance of every unique TCRbeta CDR3 rearrangement. For each sample, productive Simpson clonality was calculated by taking the square root of Simpson's diversity index across productive rearrangements. TCRdb's version of the immuneACCESS table is confined to in-frame rearrangements and falls short of the full clone set. An unresolved V gene accounts for under half of the shortfall where checked; the remainder is of unknown origin. The D gene and trimming were derived from the DNA, and the V and J assignments and clone size from that table. The sample contains 250,000 to 300,000 clones, 85% to 90% of them found a single time. The top ten constitute roughly 6.1% of the sample.

Deletion took 0 bases off V and 1 base off J, with a span of 22 bases between the germline ends. CDR1 and CDR2 are read off the germline V gene as MNHEY and SVGEGT. Inclusive of the bounding cysteine and phenylalanine, the CDR3 is 19 residues long. The kept DNA is CDR3 alone, 57 bases in frame from the first base. Remarks on this clone: There is no known antigen for this receptor. No much larger clone exists at a distance of one base, and base qualities are not known.

The receptor chain draws on TRBV6-2 or TRBV6-3 and TRBJ2-7, with the D gene call left open. This sequence was found in a woman aged 50 to 60 with COVID-19, enrolled during active disease. Sequences were obtained from peripheral blood. The encoded CDR3 is CASSYSSAAPESFSYEQYF. DNA sequence: TGTGCCAGCAGTTACTCTTCTGCGGCTCCCGAGAGTTTTTCCTACGAGCAGTACTTC.